This T cell receptor beta chain was captured in a study of lymphopenia after photon versus proton radiotherapy. Germline V gives CDR1 SGHTA, CDR2 FQGNSA. Unmatched junction bases numbered 4, after V lost 4 bases and J lost 6 bases. The CDR3 extends over 14 amino acids. Concerning this clone: Its target is not known.

Overall study results and limits: Photon-treated patients lost naive T cells and TCR diversity; proton-treated stayed stable. After the lymphocyte nadir, photon-treated repertoires showed oligoclonal expansion, especially of CD8+ Temra cells.

Data came from immunoSEQ multiplex PCR; TCRdb stores just in-frame clones and leaves some out. The table has 160,000 or so clones, more than 85% seen once. This receptor was taken from a man aged 50 to 59 with gastric cancer. This chain connects TRBV7-2 to TRBJ2-7, with TRBD1 identical over 12 bases. Sample: peripheral blood, taken from a patient treated with photon-based radiotherapy. The CDR3 coding sequence is TGTGCCAGCAGCTCCGGGACAGGGGGCTCCGAGCAGTACTTC. Amino acids: CASSSGTGGSEQYF.